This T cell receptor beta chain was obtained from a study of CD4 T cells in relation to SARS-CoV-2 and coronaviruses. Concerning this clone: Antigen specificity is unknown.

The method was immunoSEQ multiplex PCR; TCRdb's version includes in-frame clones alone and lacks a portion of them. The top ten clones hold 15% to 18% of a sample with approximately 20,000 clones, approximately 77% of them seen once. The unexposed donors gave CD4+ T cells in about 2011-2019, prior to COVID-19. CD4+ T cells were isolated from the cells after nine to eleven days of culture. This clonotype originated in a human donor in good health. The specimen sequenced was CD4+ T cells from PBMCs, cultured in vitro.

As DNA, the CDR3 is TGCGCCAGCAGCTTGGGGGGCTCCCCCGTAGAGACCCAGTACTTC. Its protein product is CASSLGGSPVETQYF. The V call is TRBV5-1, the J call TRBJ2-5; TRBD1 might be the D (5 bases). V was cut by 0 bases and J by 4 bases, with 13 bases left in between. Germline V gives CDR1 SGHRS, CDR2 YFSETQ. The CDR3 contains 15 residues.